The sequence of this T cell receptor beta chain was determined in a study of T cells after yellow fever vaccination. This clonotype was recorded many times. Its antigen is still unknown. Study-wide results and caveats: There was a possibility that FACS-sorted repertoires contained abundant clonotypes contaminating from the bulk population.

TCRdb recomputed calls from the 5' RACE reads with MiXCR, one row per CDR3 protein. The sample shows 300,000 to 350,000 distinct CDR3 sequences, under 5% of them seen only once. The sequence was obtained from a man younger than 35 who received the YFV17D yellow fever vaccine. The source material was PBMCs, sampled 5 days after the yellow fever booster vaccination.

The CDR3 DNA sequence: TGTGCCAGCAGCTTGGGGCCCCGTCAGGAGACCCAGTACTTC. Translated: CASSLGPRQETQYF. The chain couples TRBV5-5 to TRBJ2-5; D is unresolved. The CDR3 covers 14 residues. V lost 0 bases and J lost 5, with 11 bases in between. Germline V CDR1 and CDR2: SGHKS, YYEKEE (reference sequence). Full variable domain (missing parts from reference TRBV5-5 and TRBJ2-5): DAGVTQSPTHLIKTRGQQVTLRCSPISGHKSVSWYQQVLGQGPQFIFQYYEKEERGRGNFPDRFSARQFPNYSSELNVNALLLGDSALYLCASSLGPRQETQYFGPGTRLLVL.